A selection of T cell receptor beta chains follows, all from one sample in a study of blood T cells in healthy people across ages. Using its own MiXCR run on the 5' RACE reads, TCRdb lists one record per CDR3 protein. The sample records about 640,000 distinct CDR3 sequences, 25% to 35% being singletons. Sequencing was done on a sample of blood. These receptor sequences come from a woman of 80 years or more in good health. The CDR3 runs from the conserved cysteine through the conserved F or W. The D gene is left open where the match is weak. Clone size appears in some rows only: once, few, many, or a class for an expanded clone.

TRBD1	TRBJ1-2	-	TRBV7-9	CASSLPRGSGGTEGYTF	TGTGCCAGCAGCTTACCCAGAGGGTCAGGGGGTACAGAAGGCTACACCTTC
TRBD1	TRBJ1-6	many	TRBV20-1	CSARGGQGLLNSPLHF	TGCAGTGCTAGAGGGGGACAGGGCCTGCTTAATTCACCCCTCCACTTT
-	TRBJ2-3	many	TRBV6-1	CASSDTQYF	TGTGCCAGCAGTGATACGCAGTATTTT
-	TRBJ1-4	-	TRBV4-1	CASSQDVQGTSEKLFF	TGCGCCAGCAGCCAAGATGTCCAGGGTACTTCTGAAAAACTGTTTTTT
-	TRBJ2-7	many	TRBV5-1	CASSLAGRAGYEQYF	TGCGCCAGCAGCTTGGCGGGCAGGGCTGGCTACGAGCAGTACTTC
-	TRBJ2-1	many	TRBV12-3/TRBV12-4	CASGSYNEQFF	TGTGCCAGCGGGTCCTACAATGAGCAGTTCTTC
-	TRBJ2-5	few	TRBV10-3	CAISELMAGFVYNEQYF	TGTGCCATCAGTGAGTTGATGGCAGGGTTCGTCTACAATGAGCAGTACTTC
-	TRBJ1-5	many	TRBV7-6	CASSLGIQAGQPQHF	TGTGCCAGCAGCCTCGGGATTCAGGCGGGTCAGCCCCAGCATTTT
-	TRBJ2-5	-	TRBV27	CASSRWGLQETQYF	TGTGCCAGCAGTAGGTGGGGATTACAAGAGACCCAGTACTTC
-	TRBJ1-1	many	TRBV15	CATSPAGGSNTEAFF	TGTGCCACCAGCCCCGCTGGAGGGTCGAACACTGAAGCTTTCTTT
TRBD1	TRBJ2-7	many	TRBV6-1	CASSVRGQGDEQYF	TGTGCCAGCAGTGTCAGGGGACAGGGGGACGAGCAGTACTTC
-	TRBJ2-7	many	TRBV29-1	CSARGWTRDVDEQYF	TGCAGCGCTCGAGGGTGGACCAGGGATGTGGACGAGCAGTACTTC
-	TRBJ2-7	many	TRBV6-1	CASTPIGGGEQYF	TGTGCCAGCACCCCCATCGGGGGCGGCGAGCAGTACTTC
-	TRBJ2-7	-	TRBV7-2	CASSLGGDLEQYF	TGTGCCAGCAGCTTAGGGGGGGACCTCGAGCAGTACTTC
TRBD1	TRBJ1-2	many	TRBV6-5	CASSPLTTGGGYGYTF	TGTGCCAGCAGTCCTCTTACGACAGGGGGCGGATATGGCTACACCTTC
TRBD1	TRBJ2-7	many	TRBV6-5	CASSRDRGREQYF	TGTGCCAGCAGCCGGGACAGGGGACGCGAGCAGTACTTC
-	TRBJ2-7	many	TRBV9	CASSVLEMGEQYF	TGTGCCAGCAGCGTACTGGAAATGGGGGAGCAGTACTTC
-	TRBJ2-7	many	TRBV7-3	CASSLYGGSYEQYF	TGTGCCAGCAGCTTGTATGGGGGTTCCTACGAGCAGTACTTC
-	TRBJ1-2	-	TRBV5-4	CASSLGVTDTAIYGYTF	TGTGCCAGCAGCTTGGGAGTAACGGACACCGCAATCTATGGCTACACCTTC
TRBD2	TRBJ2-5	many	TRBV12-3/TRBV12-4	CASSWEGLASSGETQYF	TGTGCCAGCAGTTGGGAGGGACTAGCCAGTTCGGGAGAGACCCAGTACTTC
-	TRBJ2-3	many	TRBV7-7	CASSEMGGLEDTQYF	TGTGCTAGCAGCGAAATGGGGGGGCTCGAGGATACGCAGTATTTT
TRBD1	TRBJ1-5	many	TRBV7-2	CASSLRGQGGNQPQHF	TGTGCCAGCAGCTTGAGGGGACAGGGCGGCAATCAGCCCCAGCATTTT
TRBD1	TRBJ1-6	many	TRBV20-1	CSAVQGANSPLHF	TGCAGTGCCGTACAGGGGGCAAATTCACCCCTCCACTTT
-	TRBJ2-5	-	TRBV5-1	CASSLMVGETQYF	TGCGCCAGCAGCTTGATGGTTGGGGAGACCCAGTACTTC
-	TRBJ1-4	many	TRBV4-2	CASSQDGRGPSGMSEKLFF	TGTGCCAGCAGCCAAGATGGTCGGGGGCCCTCCGGGATGAGTGAAAAACTGTTTTTT
-	TRBJ2-5	many	TRBV5-1	CASSGTGLGHETQYF	TGCGCCAGCAGCGGAACAGGGTTAGGTCACGAGACCCAGTACTTC
TRBD1	TRBJ2-2	-	TRBV6-6	CASSHGQGKVSGELFF	TGTGCCAGCAGTCATGGACAGGGGAAGGTGTCCGGGGAGCTGTTTTTT
-	TRBJ2-4	many	TRBV10-3	CATTGTPESIQYF	TGTGCCACCACCGGGACACCCGAAAGCATTCAGTACTTC
-	TRBJ2-3	many	TRBV5-1	CASSFVDTTDTQYF	TGCGCCAGCAGCTTCGTTGACACCACAGATACGCAGTATTTT